Following are 26 T cell receptor beta chains from one sample sequenced in a study. TCRdb reprocessed the 5' RACE reads via MiXCR and lists one record per CDR3 protein. Of around 50,000 distinct CDR3 sequences detected, around a quarter appear once; the ten largest clones hold 2.5% to 3.5%. What was sequenced was tumor-infiltrating memory CD4+ T cells sorted from the breast tumor. Subset described: memory CD4+ T cells, CD4+CD45RO+CD25-. These receptors came from a female donor with breast cancer.

At least ten counts were recorded for this clonotype. The chain couples TRBV5-1 to TRBJ1-2, with D uncertain. The germline V gene encodes CDR1 SGHRS and CDR2 YFSETQ. The V gene lost 0 bases and the J gene lost 4 bases, with 4 bases spanning the gap. CDR3 length equals 12 residues. CDR3 residues: CASSLDPYGYTF. The CDR3 nucleotides read TGCGCCAGCAGCTTGGATCCCTATGGCTACACCTTC.

This clonotype has more than one count but fewer than ten. The chain employs TRBV5-1 and TRBJ2-1, with TRBD1 matching 10 bases. The CDR3 is made up of 16 amino acids. Germline V CDR1 and CDR2: SGHRS, YFSETQ. The J segment lost 2 bases and the V segment lost 0 bases, leaving 2 bases of the junction unmatched. The chain's CDR3 is CASSLGGTGAYNEQFF. The CDR3 DNA sequence: TGCGCCAGCAGCTTGGGAGGGACAGGGGCCTACAATGAGCAGTTCTTC.

As concerns this clonotype: This clone may be a read error of a much larger clone one base away. The CDR3 coding sequence is TGTGCCAGCAGCTGTTGGGACAGGGGGACCGGGGAGCTGTTTTTT. Its protein product is CASSCWDRGTGELFF. J is TRBJ1-4 and V is TRBV7-2, with 11 nucleotides matching TRBD1. Judging by the DNA end, TRBJ2-2 fits better; the J call may be wrong. The CDR3 runs to 15 residues. Germline loops: CDR1 SGHTA, CDR2 FQGNSA.

The chain joins TRBV5-1 to TRBJ2-5; D is unclear. The CDR3 is made up of 11 amino acids. Trimming pared 3 bases from V and 8 bases from J, leaving 8 bases between. The germline V gene has CDR1 SGHRS and CDR2 YFSETQ. The CDR3 sequence: CASSSQDTQYF. CDR3 nucleotide sequence: TGCGCCAGCAGCTCGCAGGATACCCAGTACTTC.

This clonotype was seen repeatedly, ten times or more. The V and J genes are TRBV5-1 and TRBJ2-5; D uncertain. This CDR3 is built from 15 residues. Deletions cut 0 bases from V and 5 bases from J, with 14 bases between. Germline V gene lookup returns CDR1 SGHRS and CDR2 YFSETQ. The CDR3 here is CASSLDSGQTETQYF. The CDR3 region has the DNA TGCGCCAGCAGCTTGGACTCGGGTCAAACGGAGACCCAGTACTTC.

About this clonotype itself: A junction end diverges from the germline sequence, so it may reflect a read error. The CDR3 protein is CSANPLAGTGGREAQYF. The CDR3 nucleotides read TGCAGTGCTAACCCTCTCGCCGGGACAGGGGGCCGAGAGGCCCAGTACTTC. The chain recombines TRBV20-1 with TRBJ2-5; 12 positions match TRBD1. This CDR3 contains 17 residues. Germline V gene sequence: CDR1 DFQATT, CDR2 SNEGSKA (reference sequence).

The chain has TRBV7-2 and TRBJ1-1; weak D call: TRBD1 (6 bases). Germline assignment: CDR1 SGHTA and CDR2 FQGNSA. The V gene lost 3 bases and the J gene lost 8 bases, with 13 bases spanning the gap. The length of the CDR3 is 13 residues. CDR3 protein: CASSFNKQGEAFF. The CDR3 region has the DNA TGTGCCAGCAGCTTTAATAAACAGGGCGAAGCTTTCTTT.

The sample holds many counts of this clonotype. V gene TRBV6-1 combines with J gene TRBJ1-2; maybe TRBD1 (6 bases). The V gene's germline CDR1 is MNHNS and CDR2 SASEGT. V dropped 6 bases and J dropped 5 bases, with 22 bases sitting between them. This CDR3 has 16 amino acids. CDR3 sequence: CASSLMGASEGYGYTF. The DNA for the CDR3 is TGTGCCAGCAGCCTCATGGGGGCTTCGGAAGGGTATGGCTACACCTTC.

This clonotype was counted between two and nine times. V is TRBV5-1 and J is TRBJ2-7, with D possibly TRBD2 on 6 matching bases. Germline loops: CDR1 SGHRS, CDR2 YFSETQ. The CDR3 sequence is 18 residues long. Trimming shortened V by 3 bases and J by 9 bases, and 31 bases separated the two germline ends. CDR3: CASSSGGYLRQGNYRQYF. The CDR3, as DNA: TGCGCCAGCAGCTCCGGAGGGTACCTTCGGCAGGGAAACTATCGGCAGTACTTC.

In regard to this clonotype: No conserved phenylalanine or tryptophan ends this CDR3, so it is likely a read error. The chain links TRBV6-1 to TRBJ1-5; TRBD1 might be the D (6 bases). With 11 bases removed from V and 4 bases from J, the gap between germline ends came to 15 bases. Germline assignment: CDR1 MNHNS and CDR2 SASEGT. This CDR3 is 13 amino acids long. This CDR3 reads CAASIGGNQPQHL. DNA for the CDR3: TGTGCCGCGTCAATAGGGGGGAATCAGCCCCAGCATCTT.

The chain carries TRBV12-3 or TRBV12-4 and TRBJ2-2, with 9 bases matching TRBD1. With 5 bases clipped from V and 7 bases from J, the junction kept 5 bases outside the gene matches. This CDR3 is built from 14 residues. CDR3: CASSPQGAGGELFF. In DNA, the CDR3 is TGTGCCAGCAGTCCACAGGGGGCTGGCGGGGAGCTGTTTTTT.

This chain connects TRBV20-1 to TRBJ1-6; D might be TRBD1 (5 bases). The ends were cut back, 2 bases at V and 8 bases at J, with 13 bases in the middle. CDR3 length equals 14 residues. Per germline, CDR1 DFQATT and CDR2 SNEGSKA (reference sequence). CDR3 DNA sequence: TGCAGTGCTAGATCACGGACATGCGATTCACCCCTCCACTTT. Protein: CSARSRTCDSPLHF.

This clonotype was detected only a few times. V gene TRBV7-2 combines with J gene TRBJ2-1; D might be TRBD2 (7 bases). Germline-derived CDR1 and CDR2 are SGHTA and FQGNSA. The CDR3 sequence is 15 residues long. With 2 bases removed from V and 5 bases from J, the gap between germline ends came to 13 bases. In DNA form, the CDR3 reads TGTGCCAGCAGCTTATGGGCGGGGGCAGACAATGAGCAGTTCTTC. This sequence encodes CASSLWAGADNEQFF.

The CDR3 spells CASTLDGYGSYEQYF. DNA for the CDR3: TGCGCCAGCACCCTAGACGGTTACGGATCCTACGAGCAGTACTTC. The chain has TRBV5-1 and TRBJ2-7; D gene unclear. V lost 6 bases, J lost 1 base, and 17 bases lay in between. The CDR3 runs 15 residues. The germline V gene has CDR1 SGHRS and CDR2 YFSETQ.

This clonotype was observed a few times. The chain has TRBV5-1 and TRBJ2-3; D is ambiguous. Germline V gives CDR1 SGHRS, CDR2 YFSETQ. The CDR3 contains 15 residues. V lost 2 bases, J lost 2 bases, and 12 bases lay in between. CDR3 loop: CASSFGRPFTDTQYF. The CDR3 DNA sequence: TGCGCCAGCAGCTTCGGACGGCCGTTCACAGATACGCAGTATTTT.

The V and J genes are TRBV28 and TRBJ2-5; 11 bases align to TRBD2. In germline, CDR1 is MDHEN, CDR2 SYDVKM. The CDR3 runs to 14 residues. V gave up 9 bases and J gave up 5 bases; unmatched junction bases: 8. The CDR3 coding sequence is TGTGCCAGTTGGGGGACTAGCGGAAGGGAGACCCAGTACTTC. Its protein is CASWGTSGRETQYF. The full variable domain, with the rest looked up from reference TRBV28 and TRBJ2-5, is DVKVTQSSRYLVKRTGEKVFLECVQDMDHENMFWYRQDPGLGLRLIYFSYDVKMKEKGDIPEGYSVSREKKERFSLILESASTNQTSMYLCASWGTSGRETQYFGPGTRLLVL.

This clonotype turned up a few times. This chain joins TRBV24-1 and TRBJ2-7; 7 bases are a match to TRBD2. CDR3 length equals 16 residues. V trimming: 2 bases; J trimming: 6 bases; junction bases outside the gene matches: 12. Germline V gene data show CDR1 as KGHDR and CDR2 as SFDVKD. The CDR3 spells CATSDSLSGTPSEQYF. DNA of the CDR3: TGTGCCACCAGTGATTCTTTGAGCGGGACCCCTTCCGAGCAGTACTTC.

The V call is TRBV5-1, the J call TRBJ1-2; 8 nucleotides agree with TRBD1. The V gene's germline CDR1 is SGHRS and CDR2 YFSETQ. The J segment lost 8 bases and the V segment lost 3 bases, leaving 9 bases of the junction unmatched. The CDR3 covers 14 residues. The CDR3 loop is CASSSTGGRSGYTF. As DNA, the CDR3 is TGCGCCAGCAGCTCCACAGGGGGAAGGAGCGGCTACACCTTC.

This chain joins TRBV5-6 and TRBJ1-1; 11 bases are shared with TRBD1. With 4 bases clipped from V and 11 bases from J, the junction kept 19 bases outside the gene matches. The CDR3 contains 17 residues. Germline values: CDR1 SGHDT, CDR2 YYEEEE. The CDR3 protein is CASSHLPGQGAPVMAFF. CDR3 coding DNA: TGTGCCAGCAGCCACCTCCCTGGACAGGGGGCGCCGGTTATGGCTTTCTTT.

The V call is TRBV25-1, the J call TRBJ1-1; D is unclear. This CDR3 has 14 residues. V was shortened by 6 bases and J by 0 bases, with 11 bases between the two germline ends. Per the germline V gene, CDR1 is MGHDK and CDR2 is SYGVNS. CDR3 in amino acids: CASRPGGVNTEAFF. DNA for the CDR3: TGTGCCAGCAGACCAGGTGGGGTGAACACTGAAGCTTTCTTT. Looking up the rest from reference TRBV25-1 and TRBJ1-1 gives the full variable domain: EADIYQTPRYLVIGTGKKITLECSQTMGHDKMYWYQQDPGMELHLIHYSYGVNSTEKGDLSSESTVSRIRTEHFPLTLESARPSHTSQYLCASRPGGVNTEAFFGQGTRLTVV.

The chain carries TRBV27 and TRBJ1-5; a weak D match, TRBD1 (5 bases). The CDR3 has 12 residues. Germline V gives CDR1 MNHEY, CDR2 SMNVEV (reference sequence). V lost 10 bases and J lost 6, with 13 bases in between. The CDR3 is CATQGVGQPQHF. The CDR3 DNA reads TGTGCCACTCAGGGTGTGGGTCAGCCCCAGCATTTT.

This clonotype occurred many times. This chain connects TRBV20-1 to TRBJ1-5, with D uncertain. CDR1 is DFQATT, CDR2 SNEGSKA, per germline (reference sequence). The CDR3 totals 13 residues. Trimming pared 0 bases from V and 4 bases from J, leaving 7 bases between. The CDR3 region is CSAREQINQPQHF. CDR3 DNA: TGCAGTGCTAGAGAGCAGATTAATCAGCCCCAGCATTTT.

With regard to this clonotype: The CDR3 does not end in the conserved phenylalanine or tryptophan, so this is likely a read error. V gene TRBV9 combines with J gene TRBJ2-3; TRBD2 agrees at 10 bases. V gave up 0 bases and J gave up 3 bases; unmatched junction bases: 7. CDR1 SGDLS and CDR2 YYNGEE come from the germline V gene. CDR3 size: 17 residues. The DNA for the CDR3 is TGTGCCAGCAGCGTAGCAAGCGGGAGGGCCCCGACAGATACGCAGTATTCT. Translated: CASSVASGRAPTDTQYS.

J is TRBJ1-5 and V is TRBV27, with D perhaps TRBD1 (6 bases). The V and J ends lost 5 bases and 6 bases respectively, with 17 bases between them. The CDR3 is made up of 15 amino acids. Per the germline V gene, CDR1 is MNHEY and CDR2 is SMNVEV (reference sequence). CDR3 in amino acids: CASSMIAGAGQPQHF. In DNA form, the CDR3 reads TGTGCCAGCAGTATGATTGCAGGGGCGGGTCAGCCCCAGCATTTT.

This clonotype was seen ten or more times. The chain employs TRBV5-1 and TRBJ1-2, with 8 bases that match TRBD1. The ends lost 2 bases at V and 2 bases at J; junction bases unmatched: 8. CDR1 and CDR2 from the germline V gene are SGHRS and YFSETQ. The CDR3 is 16 amino acids. The CDR3 loop is CASSLLQGASNYGYTF. CDR3 sequence (DNA): TGCGCCAGCAGCTTACTCCAGGGGGCTTCAAACTATGGCTACACCTTC. Combining the CDR3 with reference TRBV5-1 and TRBJ1-2 gives the whole variable domain KAGVTQTPRYLIKTRGQQVTLSCSPISGHRSVSWYQQTPGQGLQFLFEYFSETQRNKGNFPGRFSGRQFSNSRSEMNVSTLELGDSALYLCASSLLQGASNYGYTFGSGTRLTVV.

The CDR3 DNA reads TGTGCCAGCAGGAAAACAGGGGATTCTCAGCCCCAGCATTTT. This codes for CASRKTGDSQPQHF. This sequence joins TRBV6-2 or TRBV6-3 and TRBJ1-5; TRBD1 aligns across 7 bases. V lost 6 bases to trimming and J lost 6 bases; unmatched junction nucleotides: 8. This CDR3 has 14 residues. The germline V gene encodes CDR1 MNHEY and CDR2 SVGEGT.